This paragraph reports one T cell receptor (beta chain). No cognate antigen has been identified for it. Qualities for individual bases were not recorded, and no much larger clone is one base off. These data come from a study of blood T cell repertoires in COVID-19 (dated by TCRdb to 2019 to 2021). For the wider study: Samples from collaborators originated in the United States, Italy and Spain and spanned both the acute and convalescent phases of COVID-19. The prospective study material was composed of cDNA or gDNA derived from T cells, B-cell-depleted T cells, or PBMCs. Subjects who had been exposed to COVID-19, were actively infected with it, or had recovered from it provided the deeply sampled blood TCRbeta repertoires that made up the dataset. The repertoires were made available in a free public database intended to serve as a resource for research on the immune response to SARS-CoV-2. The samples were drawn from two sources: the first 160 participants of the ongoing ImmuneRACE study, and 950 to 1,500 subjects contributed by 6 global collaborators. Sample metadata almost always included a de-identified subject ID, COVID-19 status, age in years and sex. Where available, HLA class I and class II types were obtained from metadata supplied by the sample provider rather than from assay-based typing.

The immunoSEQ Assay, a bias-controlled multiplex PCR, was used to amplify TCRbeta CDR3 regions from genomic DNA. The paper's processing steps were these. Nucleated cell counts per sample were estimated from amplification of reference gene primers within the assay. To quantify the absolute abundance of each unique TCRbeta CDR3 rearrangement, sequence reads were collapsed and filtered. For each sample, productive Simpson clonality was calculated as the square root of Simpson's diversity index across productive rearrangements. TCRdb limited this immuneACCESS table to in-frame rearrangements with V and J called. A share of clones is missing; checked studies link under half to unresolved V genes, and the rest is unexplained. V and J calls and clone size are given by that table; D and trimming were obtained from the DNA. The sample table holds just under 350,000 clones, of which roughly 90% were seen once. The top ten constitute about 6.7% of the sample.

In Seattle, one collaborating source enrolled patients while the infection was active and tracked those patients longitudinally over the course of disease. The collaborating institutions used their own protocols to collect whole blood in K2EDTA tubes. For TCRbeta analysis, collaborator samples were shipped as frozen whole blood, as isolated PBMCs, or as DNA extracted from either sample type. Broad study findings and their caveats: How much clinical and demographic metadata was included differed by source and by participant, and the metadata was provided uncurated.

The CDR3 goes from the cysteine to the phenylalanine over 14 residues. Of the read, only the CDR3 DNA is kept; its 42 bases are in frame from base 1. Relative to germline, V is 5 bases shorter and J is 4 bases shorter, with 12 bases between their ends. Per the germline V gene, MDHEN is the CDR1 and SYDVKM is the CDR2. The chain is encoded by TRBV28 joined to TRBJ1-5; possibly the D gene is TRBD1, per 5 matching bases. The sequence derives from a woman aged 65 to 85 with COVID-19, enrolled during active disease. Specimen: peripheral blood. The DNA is TGTGCCAGCAGTCCCGGACGGGGGAATCAGCCCCAGCATTTT. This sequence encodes CASSPGRGNQPQHF. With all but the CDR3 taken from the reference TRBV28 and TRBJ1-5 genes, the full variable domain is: DVKVTQSSRYLVKRTGEKVFLECVQDMDHENMFWYRQDPGLGLRLIYFSYDVKMKEKGDIPEGYSVSREKKERFSLILESASTNQTSMYLCASSPGRGNQPQHFGDGTRLSIL.